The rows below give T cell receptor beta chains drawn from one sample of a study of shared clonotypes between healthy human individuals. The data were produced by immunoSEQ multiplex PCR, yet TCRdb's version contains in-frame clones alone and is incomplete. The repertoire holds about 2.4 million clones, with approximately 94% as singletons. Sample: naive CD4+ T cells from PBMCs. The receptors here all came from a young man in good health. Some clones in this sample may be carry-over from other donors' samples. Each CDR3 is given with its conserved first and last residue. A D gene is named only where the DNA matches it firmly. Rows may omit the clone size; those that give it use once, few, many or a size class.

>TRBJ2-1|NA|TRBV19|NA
CASSAFSGTYNEQFF
TGTGCCAGTAGTGCTTTTAGCGGTACCTACAATGAGCAGTTCTTC
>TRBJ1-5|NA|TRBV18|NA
CASSPAGDQPQHF
TGTGCCAGCTCACCCGCAGGGGATCAGCCCCAGCATTTT
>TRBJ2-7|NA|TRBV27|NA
CASKVTGSYEQYF
TGTGCCAGCAAAGTTACAGGGTCCTACGAGCAGTACTTC
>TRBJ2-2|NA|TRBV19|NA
CASSMTGGAFLYAGTGELFF
TGTGCCAGTAGTATGACGGGGGGCGCTTTTTTGTATGCAGGCACCGGGGAGCTGTTTTTT
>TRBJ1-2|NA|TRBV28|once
CASSSGRIYGYTF
TGTGCCAGCAGTAGCGGACGGATCTATGGCTACACCTTC
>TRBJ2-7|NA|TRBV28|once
CASSSLDGLSGEQYF
TGTGCCAGCAGTTCTTTGGACGGGCTCAGTGGCGAGCAGTACTTC
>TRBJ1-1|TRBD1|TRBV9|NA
CASSPRDRGRMAEAFF
TGTGCCAGCAGCCCAAGAGACAGGGGGCGCATGGCTGAAGCTTTCTTT
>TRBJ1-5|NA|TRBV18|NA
CASSPRGGISNQPQHF
TGTGCCAGCTCACCCCGGGGCGGAATTAGCAATCAGCCCCAGCATTTT
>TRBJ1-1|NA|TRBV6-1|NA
CASSEGGTVTEAFF
TGTGCCAGCAGTGAAGGGGGTACGGTCACTGAAGCTTTCTTT
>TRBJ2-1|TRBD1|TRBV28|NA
CASTQDRGEQFF
TGTGCCAGCACTCAGGACAGGGGGGAGCAGTTCTTC
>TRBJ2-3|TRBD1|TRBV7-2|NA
CASSSTGVGTDTQYF
TGTGCCAGCAGCTCGACAGGGGTTGGGACAGATACGCAGTATTTT
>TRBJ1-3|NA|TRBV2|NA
CASTMDSGNTIYF
TGTGCCAGCACCATGGACTCTGGAAACACCATATATTTT
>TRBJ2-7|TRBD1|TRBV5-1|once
CASSLTGASYEQYF
TGCGCCAGCAGCTTGACAGGGGCCAGCTACGAGCAGTACTTC
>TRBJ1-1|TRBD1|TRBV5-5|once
CASSLTGRQGNTEAFF
TGTGCCAGCAGCTTGACTGGAAGACAGGGGAACACTGAAGCTTTCTTT
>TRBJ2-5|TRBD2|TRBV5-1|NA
CASSQWTSGRVTKETQYF
TGCGCCAGCAGCCAATGGACTAGCGGGAGGGTTACAAAAGAGACCCAGTACTTC
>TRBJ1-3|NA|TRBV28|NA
CASQLEVTIYF
TGTGCCAGTCAATTGGAGGTCACCATATATTTT
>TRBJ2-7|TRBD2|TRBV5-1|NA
CASSWGLAGEQYF
TGCGCCAGCAGCTGGGGACTAGCGGGGGAGCAGTACTTC
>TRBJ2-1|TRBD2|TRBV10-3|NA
CAIRPAGHEQFF
TGTGCCATCAGGCCAGCGGGGCATGAGCAGTTCTTC
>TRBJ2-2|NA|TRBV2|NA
CASSEGFGGELFF
TGTGCCAGCAGTGAAGGGTTTGGCGGGGAGCTGTTTTTT
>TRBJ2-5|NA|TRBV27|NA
CASSLRQSETQYF
TGTGCCAGCAGTTTGCGGCAGTCAGAGACCCAGTACTTC
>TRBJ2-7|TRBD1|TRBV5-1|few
CASSPGQGASNEQYF
TGCGCCAGCAGCCCAGGACAGGGGGCTTCAAACGAGCAGTACTTC
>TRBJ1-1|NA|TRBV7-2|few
CASSTGLKAFF
TGTGCCAGCAGCACAGGGCTGAAAGCTTTCTTT
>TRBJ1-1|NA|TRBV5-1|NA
CASSLEWVMNTEAFF
TGCGCCAGCAGCTTGGAATGGGTTATGAACACTGAAGCTTTCTTT
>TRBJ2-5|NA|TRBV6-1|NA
CASSLAETQYF
TGTGCCAGCAGCTTAGCCGAGACCCAGTACTTC
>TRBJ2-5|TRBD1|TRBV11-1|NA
CASSYTTGGNQETQYF
TGTGCCAGCAGCTACACGACAGGGGGTAATCAAGAGACCCAGTACTTC
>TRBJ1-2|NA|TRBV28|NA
CASGDSNYGYTF
TGTGCCAGCGGCGACAGTAACTATGGCTACACCTTC
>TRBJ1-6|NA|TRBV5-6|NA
CASSFYRSSYNSPLHF
TGTGCCAGCAGCTTCTACAGGAGCTCCTATAATTCACCCCTCCACTTT
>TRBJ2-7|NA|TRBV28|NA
CASSPYYGSYEQYF
TGTGCCAGCAGTCCCTACTACGGGTCCTACGAGCAGTACTTC
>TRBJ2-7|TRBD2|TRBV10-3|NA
CAISETSGYEQYF
TGTGCCATCAGTGAGACTAGCGGGTACGAGCAGTACTTC